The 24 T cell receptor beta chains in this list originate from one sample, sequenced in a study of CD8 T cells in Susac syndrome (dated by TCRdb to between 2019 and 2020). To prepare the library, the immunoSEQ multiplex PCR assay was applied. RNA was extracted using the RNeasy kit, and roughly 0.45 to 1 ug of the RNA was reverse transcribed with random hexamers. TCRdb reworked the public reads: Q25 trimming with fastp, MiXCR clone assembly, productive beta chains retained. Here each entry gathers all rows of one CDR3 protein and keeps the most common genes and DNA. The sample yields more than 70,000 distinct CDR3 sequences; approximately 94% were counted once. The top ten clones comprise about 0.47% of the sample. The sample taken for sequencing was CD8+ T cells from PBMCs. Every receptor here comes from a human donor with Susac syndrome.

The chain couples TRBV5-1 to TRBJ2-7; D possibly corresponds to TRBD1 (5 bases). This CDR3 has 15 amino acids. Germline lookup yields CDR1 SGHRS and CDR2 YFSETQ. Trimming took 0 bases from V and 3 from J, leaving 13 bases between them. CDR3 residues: CASSLDWGQGYEQYF. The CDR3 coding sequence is TGCGCCAGCAGCTTGGACTGGGGTCAGGGCTACGAGCAGTACTTC.

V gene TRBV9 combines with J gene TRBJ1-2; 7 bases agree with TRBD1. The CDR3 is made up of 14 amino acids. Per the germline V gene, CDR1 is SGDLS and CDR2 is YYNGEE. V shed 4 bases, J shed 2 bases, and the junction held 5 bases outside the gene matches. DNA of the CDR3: TGTGCCAGCAGCCTAAACAGGGGAAACTATGGCTACACCTTC. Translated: CASSLNRGNYGYTF.

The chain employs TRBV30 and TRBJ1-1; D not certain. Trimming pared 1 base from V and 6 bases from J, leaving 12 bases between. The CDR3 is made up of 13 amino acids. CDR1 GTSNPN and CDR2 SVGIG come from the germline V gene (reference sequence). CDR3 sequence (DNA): TGTGCCTGGAGTGGAGCCCAACGGGCTGAAGCTTTCTTT. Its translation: CAWSGAQRAEAFF.

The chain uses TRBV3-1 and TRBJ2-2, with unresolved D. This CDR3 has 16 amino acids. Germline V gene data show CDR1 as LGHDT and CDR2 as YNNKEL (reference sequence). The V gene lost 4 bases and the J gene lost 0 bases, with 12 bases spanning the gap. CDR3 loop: CASSPSENANTGELFF. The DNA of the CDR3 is TGTGCCAGCAGCCCCTCGGAGAACGCGAACACCGGGGAGCTGTTTTTT.

Written as DNA, the CDR3 is TGTGCCAGCAGTGGGGGCGGACTATACGAGCAGTACTTC. Its protein product is CASSGGGLYEQYF. The chain links TRBV2 to TRBJ2-7, with D possibly matching TRBD2 (6 bases). Germline CDR1 reads SNHLY; CDR2 reads FYNNEI. The CDR3 has 13 residues. V was pared by 4 bases and J by 4 bases, with 11 bases between.

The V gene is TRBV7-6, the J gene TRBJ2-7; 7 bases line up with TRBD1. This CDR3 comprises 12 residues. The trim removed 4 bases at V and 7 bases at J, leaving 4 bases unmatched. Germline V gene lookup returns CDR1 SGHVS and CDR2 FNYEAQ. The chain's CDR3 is CASSYGTDEQYF. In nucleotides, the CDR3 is TGTGCCAGCAGCTACGGGACAGATGAGCAGTACTTC.

The DNA for the CDR3 is TGCGCCAGCAGCCCGGGCGACACTGAAGCTTTCTTT. Translating it yields CASSPGDTEAFF. The chain has TRBV4-1 and TRBJ1-1; no clear D gene. The CDR3 is 12 residues long. CDR1 and CDR2 from the germline V gene are MGHRA and YSYEKL. Trimming pared 4 bases from V and 3 bases from J, leaving 6 bases between.

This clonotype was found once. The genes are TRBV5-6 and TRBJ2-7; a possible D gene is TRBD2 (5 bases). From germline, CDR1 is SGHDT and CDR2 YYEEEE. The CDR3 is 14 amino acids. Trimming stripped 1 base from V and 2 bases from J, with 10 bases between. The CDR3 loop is CASSLRGSTYEQYF. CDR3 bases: TGTGCCAGCAGCTTGAGAGGGAGCACCTACGAGCAGTACTTC.

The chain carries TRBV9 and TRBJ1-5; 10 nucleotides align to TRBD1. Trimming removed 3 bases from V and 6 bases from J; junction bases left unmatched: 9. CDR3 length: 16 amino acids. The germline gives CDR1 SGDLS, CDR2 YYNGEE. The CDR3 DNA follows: TGTGCCAGCAGCGGAGGGACCGGGACAGGGGCTCAGCCCCAGCATTTT. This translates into CASSGGTGTGAQPQHF.

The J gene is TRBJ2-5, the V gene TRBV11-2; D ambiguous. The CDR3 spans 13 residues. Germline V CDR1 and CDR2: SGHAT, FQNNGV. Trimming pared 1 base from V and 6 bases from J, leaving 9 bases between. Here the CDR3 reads CASSLGKGQTQYF. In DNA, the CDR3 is TGTGCCAGCAGCTTAGGGAAAGGCCAGACCCAGTACTTC. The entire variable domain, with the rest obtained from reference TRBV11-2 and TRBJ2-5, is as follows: EAGVAQSPRYKIIEKRQSVAFWCNPISGHATLYWYQQILGQGPKLLIQFQNNGVVDDSQLPKDRFSAERLKGVDSTLKIQPAKLEDSAVYLCASSLGKGQTQYFGPGTRLLVL.

CDR3 sequence: CSVLGRVGYTF. The CDR3 DNA follows: TGCAGCGTTCTCGGCAGGGTTGGCTACACCTTC. The V gene is TRBV29-1, the J gene TRBJ1-2, with a tentative D call TRBD1 (5 bases). The CDR3 runs 11 residues. Between the trimmed V and J ends, which lost 5 bases and 7 bases, there was a span of 11 bases. From germline, CDR1 is SQVTM and CDR2 ANQGSEA.

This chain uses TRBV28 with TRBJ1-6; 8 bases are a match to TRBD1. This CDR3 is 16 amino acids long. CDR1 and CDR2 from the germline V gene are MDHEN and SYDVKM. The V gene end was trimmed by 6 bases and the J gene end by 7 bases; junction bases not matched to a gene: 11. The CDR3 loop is CASSPVTGVENSPLHF. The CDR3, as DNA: TGTGCCAGCAGCCCCGTGACAGGGGTAGAGAATTCACCCCTCCACTTT.

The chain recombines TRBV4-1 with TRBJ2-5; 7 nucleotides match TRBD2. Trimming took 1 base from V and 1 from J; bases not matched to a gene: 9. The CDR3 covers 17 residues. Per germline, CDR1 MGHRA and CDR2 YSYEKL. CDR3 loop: CASSQASAGPFQETQYF. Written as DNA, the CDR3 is TGCGCCAGCAGCCAAGCGTCAGCGGGACCTTTCCAAGAGACCCAGTACTTC.

The CDR3 loop is CASNPRRLYNYGYTF. DNA for the CDR3: TGTGCCAGCAACCCGCGGCGACTGTATAACTATGGCTACACCTTC. This chain connects TRBV12-3 or TRBV12-4 to TRBJ1-2; D not resolved. CDR3 size: 15 residues. V was pared by 7 bases and J by 1 base, with 16 bases between.

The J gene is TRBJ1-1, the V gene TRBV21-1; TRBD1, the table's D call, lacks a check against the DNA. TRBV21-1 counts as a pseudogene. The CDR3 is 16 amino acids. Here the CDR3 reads CASSKEAGEPTHEAFF. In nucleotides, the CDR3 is TGTGCCAGCAGCAAAGAGGCCGGGGAACCAACCCATGAAGCTTTCTTT.

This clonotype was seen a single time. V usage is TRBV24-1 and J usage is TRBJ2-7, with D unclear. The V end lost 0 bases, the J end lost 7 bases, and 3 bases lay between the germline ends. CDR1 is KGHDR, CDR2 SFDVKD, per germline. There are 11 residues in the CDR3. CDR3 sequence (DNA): TGTGCCACCAGTGATTTGGTAGAGCAGTACTTC. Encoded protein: CATSDLVEQYF.

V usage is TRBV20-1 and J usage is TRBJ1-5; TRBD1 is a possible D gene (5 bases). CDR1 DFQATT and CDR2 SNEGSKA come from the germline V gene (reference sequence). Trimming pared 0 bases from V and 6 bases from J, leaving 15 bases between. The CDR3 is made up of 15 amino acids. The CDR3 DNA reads TGCAGTGCTAGAGATGAGGGATGGGGGTCTCAGCCCCAGCATTTT. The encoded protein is CSARDEGWGSQPQHF.

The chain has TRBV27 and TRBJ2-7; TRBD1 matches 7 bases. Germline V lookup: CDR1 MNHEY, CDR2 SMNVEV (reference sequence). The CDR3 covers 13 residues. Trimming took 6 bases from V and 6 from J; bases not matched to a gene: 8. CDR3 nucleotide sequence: TGTGCCAGCAGCGTTCGACAGGGAAGCGAGCAGTACTTC. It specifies CASSVRQGSEQYF.

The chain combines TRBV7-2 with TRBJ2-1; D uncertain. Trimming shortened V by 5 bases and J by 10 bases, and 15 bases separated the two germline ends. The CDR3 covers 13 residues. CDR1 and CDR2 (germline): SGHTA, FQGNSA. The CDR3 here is CASSPPYSEEQFF. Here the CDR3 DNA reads TGTGCCAGCAGCCCTCCCTATTCAGAGGAGCAGTTCTTC.

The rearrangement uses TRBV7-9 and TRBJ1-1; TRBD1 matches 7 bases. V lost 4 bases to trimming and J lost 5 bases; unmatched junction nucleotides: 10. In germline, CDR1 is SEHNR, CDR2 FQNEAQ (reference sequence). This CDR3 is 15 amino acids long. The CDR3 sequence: CASSSQGRGRTEAFF. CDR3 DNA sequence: TGTGCCAGCAGCTCCCAGGGGAGGGGGCGAACTGAAGCTTTCTTT.

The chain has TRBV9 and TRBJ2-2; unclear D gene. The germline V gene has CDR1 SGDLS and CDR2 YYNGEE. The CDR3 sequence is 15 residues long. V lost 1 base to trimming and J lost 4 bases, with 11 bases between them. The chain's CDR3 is CASSVTMSVTGELFF. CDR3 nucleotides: TGTGCCAGCAGCGTAACAATGTCGGTCACCGGGGAGCTGTTTTTT.

CDR3: CASSQDRGAYNEQFF. The CDR3 nucleotides are TGCGCCAGCAGCCAAGATAGAGGGGCCTACAATGAGCAGTTCTTC. The genes are TRBV4-3 and TRBJ2-1; D may correspond to TRBD1 or TRBD2 (5 bases each). The CDR3 spans 15 residues. With 0 bases removed from V and 2 bases from J, the gap between germline ends came to 8 bases. CDR1 LGHNA and CDR2 YSLEER come from the germline V gene.

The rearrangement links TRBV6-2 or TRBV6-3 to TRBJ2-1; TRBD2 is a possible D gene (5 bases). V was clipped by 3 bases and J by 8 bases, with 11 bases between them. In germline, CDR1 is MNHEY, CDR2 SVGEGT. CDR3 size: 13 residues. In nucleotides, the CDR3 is TGTGCCAGCAGTTATTACGGGATGGATGAGCAGTTCTTC. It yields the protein CASSYYGMDEQFF.

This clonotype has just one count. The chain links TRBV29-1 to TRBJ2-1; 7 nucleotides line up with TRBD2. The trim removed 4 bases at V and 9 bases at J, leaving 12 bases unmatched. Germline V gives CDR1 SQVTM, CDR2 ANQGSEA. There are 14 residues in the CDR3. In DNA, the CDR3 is TGCAGCGTTGTGGAAGCGGGGATAAACAGTGAGCAGTTCTTC. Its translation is CSVVEAGINSEQFF.